The present TCR beta chain was sequenced within a study of chemoradiotherapy in HPV16-positive cancers. Study-level background: A couple of HPV16-positive patients' cells yielded candidate HPV-specific clones and common motifs.

TCRdb's table, derived via immunoSEQ multiplex PCR, lists solely in-frame clones and lacks some. The data contain 5,500 to 8,000 clones, under 80% of them singletons. The CDR3 has 15 amino acids. V was cut by 5 bases and J by 5 bases, with 20 bases left in between. CDR1 and CDR2 from the germline V gene are SQVTM and ANQGSEA. Details on this clone: The antigen remains unidentified.

Study-wide results and limits: Candidate HPV-specific clones and E7-related TCR motifs grew in tumor during treatment.

Collection took place from a patient who underwent chemoradiotherapy. The V call is TRBV29-1, the J call TRBJ2-3, with D perhaps matching TRBD1 (6 bases). The source of this sequence is a human donor with HPV-associated anogenital cancer. In DNA, the CDR3 is TGCAGCGTTCCGGAACGGGGTCTCAGGGGAGATACGCAGTATTTT. It yields the protein CSVPERGLRGDTQYF.